This T cell receptor beta chain comes out of a study of Ad26.COV2.S vaccination and SARS-CoV-2 variants. This table comes from immunoSEQ multiplex PCR, and its TCRdb copy is limited to in-frame clones, with some not included. The profile shows about 420,000 clones, roughly 90% of them singletons. As to treatment: some 20 received Ad26.COV2.S at low or high dose, single or two shots; a few received placebo; per-sample allocation not given. Sampling happened 63 days after the first vaccine or placebo injection. CDR1 MNHEY and CDR2 SMNVEV come from the germline V gene (reference sequence). Trimming took off 6 bases at V and 6 bases at J, with 17 bases between the two ends. The CDR3 runs 15 residues.

This sequence was found in a person aged 18 to 59 who received the Ad26.COV2.S COVID-19 vaccine or a placebo. The V gene is TRBV27, the J gene TRBJ1-4, with a weak D call TRBD1 (6 bases). The input for sequencing was peripheral blood, taken in a trial of Ad26.COV2.S vaccine versus placebo. CDR3 DNA: TGTGCCAGCAGCCGTAGCGGGGGGCGGGATGAAAAACTGTTTTTT. It encodes CASSRSGGRDEKLFF. Based on the CDR3 plus reference TRBV27 and TRBJ1-4, the full variable domain is EAQVTQNPRYLITVTGKKLTVTCSQNMNHEYMSWYRQDPGLGLRQIYYSMNVEVTDKGDVPEGYKVSRKEKRNFPLILESPSPNQTSLYFCASSRSGGRDEKLFFGSGTQLSVL.